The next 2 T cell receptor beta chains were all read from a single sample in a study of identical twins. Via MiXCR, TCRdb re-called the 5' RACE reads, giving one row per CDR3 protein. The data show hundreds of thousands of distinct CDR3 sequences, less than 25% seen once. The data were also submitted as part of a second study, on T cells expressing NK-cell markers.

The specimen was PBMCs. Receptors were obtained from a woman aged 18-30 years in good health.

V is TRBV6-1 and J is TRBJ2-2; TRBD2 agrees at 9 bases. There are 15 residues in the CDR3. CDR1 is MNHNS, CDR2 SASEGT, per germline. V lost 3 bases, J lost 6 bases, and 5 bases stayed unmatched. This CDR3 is CASSERGLAAGELFF. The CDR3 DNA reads TGTGCCAGCAGTGAGCGGGGACTAGCAGCCGGGGAGCTGTTTTTT.

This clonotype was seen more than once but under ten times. In DNA, the CDR3 is TGTGCCAGCAGCCGAAACGGACAGGGTCGCCCCTACGAGCAGTACTTC. It codes for CASSRNGQGRPYEQYF. This chain links TRBV27 with TRBJ2-7; TRBD1 aligns across 8 bases. This CDR3 comprises 16 residues. Germline assignment: CDR1 MNHEY and CDR2 SMNVEV (reference sequence). V was pared by 6 bases and J by 2 bases, with 12 bases of the junction left unmatched.